In this sample, the clone carrying this T cell receptor (beta chain) turned up a few times. Antigen specificity is unknown. The data derive from a study of T-cell memory formation after mild COVID-19. Points from the study as a whole: Contracting clones, day 15 to 85, had balanced CD4/CD8, and later expanders favored CD4+. Some clones that responded turned up in pre-infection memory, which suggests that cross-reactive memory joined in.

The germline V gene has CDR1 SGHRS and CDR2 YFSETQ. The ends were cut back, 4 bases at V and 1 base at J, with 8 bases in the middle. CDR3 length equals 13 residues. Employing constant-segment primers, 5'RACE generated TCR alpha and TCR beta cDNA libraries bearing sample barcodes and UMIs. MiXCR, applied by TCRdb to the 5' RACE reads, yields one record per CDR3 protein. The sample holds about 340,000 distinct CDR3 sequences, around a sixth seen once. Sample: PBMCs or a T cell subset sorted from them (not recorded which). The receptor was isolated from a man aged 18 to 35 who had mild COVID-19 (a few samples of this study predate the infection). Cell type and time point are not known. The chain links TRBV5-1 to TRBJ1-1; no definite D call. CDR3 in amino acids: CASSPYKNTEAFF. CDR3 DNA sequence: TGCGCCAGCAGCCCATACAAGAACACTGAAGCTTTCTTT.